This T cell receptor beta chain derives from a study of cytomegalovirus exposure and HLA in healthy donors. As regards this clone: Its matching antigen is unknown.

Vbeta (60) and Jbeta (13) primers were used in the PCR. Clones were read by immunoSEQ multiplex PCR, and TCRdb kept only the in-frame ones, dropping some. Of approximately 120,000 clones in the sample, over 65% were seen once. The germline V gene encodes CDR1 LNHDA and CDR2 SQIVND (reference sequence). This CDR3 spans 13 amino acids. V gave up 6 bases and J gave up 7 bases, with 15 bases separating them. Study-wide results and limits: Among the CMV-associated chains, three were confirmed in vitro as specific for CMV antigens.

The J gene is TRBJ1-1, the V gene TRBV19, with D perhaps TRBD1 (6 bases). Sequenced: PBMCs. This receptor was taken from a man between 18 and 29 years old in good health and CMV-seronegative. The CDR3 protein is CASRTGGGVEAFF. The CDR3 DNA reads TGTGCCAGTAGGACAGGCGGGGGGGTTGAAGCTTTCTTT.